This TCR beta chain was recorded in a study of T cells after yellow fever vaccination. Study observations and caveats: Most clones from primary vaccination resurfaced after the booster (approximately 97% CD4, 88% CD8).

To note about this clonotype: Antigen specificity is unknown. A much larger clone differs by one base, so this may be a read error.

Via MiXCR, TCRdb re-called the 5' RACE reads, giving one row per CDR3 protein. The table includes around 120,000 distinct CDR3 sequences, roughly 6.8% detected once. The CDR3 extends over 15 amino acids. CDR1 LGHDT and CDR2 YNNKEL come from the germline V gene (reference sequence). This chain links TRBV3-1 with TRBJ1-6; D not certain. The sample consisted of CD4+ T cells sorted from PBMCs, taken roughly 45 days after the first yellow fever vaccination. The clonotype was recovered from a man younger than 30 who received the YFV17D yellow fever vaccine. CDR3: CASSAFRFYKSPLHF. CDR3 DNA sequence: TGTGCCAGCAGCGCCTTCAGGTTTTATAAGTCACCCCTCCACTTT.